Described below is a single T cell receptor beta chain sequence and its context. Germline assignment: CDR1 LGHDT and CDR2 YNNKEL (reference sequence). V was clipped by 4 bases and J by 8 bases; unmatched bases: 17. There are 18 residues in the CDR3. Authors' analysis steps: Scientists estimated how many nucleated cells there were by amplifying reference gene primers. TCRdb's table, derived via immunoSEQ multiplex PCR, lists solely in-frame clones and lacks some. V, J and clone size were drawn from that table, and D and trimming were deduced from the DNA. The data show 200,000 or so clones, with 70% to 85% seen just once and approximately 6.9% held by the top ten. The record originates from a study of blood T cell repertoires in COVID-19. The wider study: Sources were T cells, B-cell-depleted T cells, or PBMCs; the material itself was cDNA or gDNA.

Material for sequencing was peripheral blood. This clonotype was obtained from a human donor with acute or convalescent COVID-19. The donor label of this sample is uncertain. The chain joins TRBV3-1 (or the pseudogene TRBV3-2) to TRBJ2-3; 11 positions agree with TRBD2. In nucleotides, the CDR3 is TGTGCCAGCAGCCCCCGGGGGGGGCTAGCGGGGGGCGGTGCTACGCAGTATTTT. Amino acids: CASSPRGGLAGGGATQYF.